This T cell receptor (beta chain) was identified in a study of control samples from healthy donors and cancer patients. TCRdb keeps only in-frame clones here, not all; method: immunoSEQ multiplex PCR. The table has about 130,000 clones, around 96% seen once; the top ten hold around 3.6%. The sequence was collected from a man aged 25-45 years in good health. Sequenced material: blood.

CDR3 in amino acids: CASSVAQVYEQYF. The CDR3 DNA reads as TGTGCCAGCAGTGTAGCACAGGTATACGAGCAGTACTTC. This chain connects TRBV2 to TRBJ2-7; TRBD1 is a possible D gene (5 bases). The CDR3 consists of 13 residues. Germline assignment: CDR1 SNHLY and CDR2 FYNNEI. Trimming cost V 4 bases and J 4 bases, with 11 bases left between them.